Shown below are 12 T cell receptor beta chains from a single sample sequenced in a study of T cell clusters in autoimmune cytopenias (dated by TCRdb to about 2019). This sample was sequenced with an Illumina MiSeq. To amplify TRB rearrangements, a touch-down multiplex PCR protocol was run with the TRB-A and TRB-B primer pools combined in a single tube. TCRdb reprocessed the public reads and reports one entry per CDR3 protein sequence, without DNA. The sample's own table lists 3,100 or so distinct CDR3 sequences. The ten most abundant clones make up over 2.5% of the sample. Per sample, approximately 230 ng of peripheral blood genomic DNA, around 40,000 genome equivalents, was used for TRB amplification. Sequencing was performed on peripheral blood. These receptors were obtained from a human donor with an autoimmune cytopenia or autoimmune hepatitis (not recorded which).

By frequency, this clonotype registers medium-sized (0.01 to 0.1%). V is TRBV30 and J is TRBJ1-4; no DNA is available, so the TRBD1 call from TCRdb remains unchecked. CDR3 length: 16 amino acids. The germline gives CDR1 GTSNPN, CDR2 SVGIG (reference sequence). CDR3 protein: CAWSTGGSQTNEKLFF. Full variable domain (rest looked up from reference TRBV30 and TRBJ1-4): SQTIHQWPATLVQPVGSPLSLECTVEGTSNPNLYWYRQAAGRGLQLLFYSVGIGQISSEVPQNLSASRPQDRQFILSSKKLLLSDSGFYLCAWSTGGSQTNEKLFFGSGTQLSVL.

This clonotype shows up as medium-sized by frequency. The chain has TRBV7-2 and TRBJ2-1; with no DNA, the TCRdb D assignment of TRBD2 cannot be verified. The CDR3 is 15 residues long. The germline CDR1 and CDR2 sequences are SGHTA and FQGNSA. CDR3 sequence: CASSRFVVAGLEQFF.

This clonotype ranks as large in terms of frequency. This chain uses TRBV19 with TRBJ1-2; absent DNA, TCRdb's TRBD1 call cannot be checked. The germline CDR1 and CDR2 sequences are LNHDA and SQIVND (reference sequence). The CDR3 is made up of 14 amino acids. This CDR3 is CASSTRQVAYGYTF.

In terms of frequency, this clonotype is medium-sized. This rearrangement joins TRBV29-1 to TRBJ1-2; TCRdb's assignment of TRBD1 cannot be checked, as there is no DNA. The length of the CDR3 is 11 residues. Per the germline V gene, CDR1 is SQVTM and CDR2 is ANQGSEA. CDR3 in amino acids: CSARPVGEVTF.

This clonotype is identified as medium-sized from frequency. The rearrangement joins TRBV5-6 to TRBJ2-2; TCRdb lists TRBD2, though no DNA is available to test this call. CDR3 size: 17 residues. CDR1 is SGHDT and CDR2 is YYEEEE in the germline V gene. The chain's CDR3 is CASSSLKGGGWGGELFF.

This clonotype is deemed medium-sized (0.01 to 0.1%) by its frequency. The chain links TRBV6-2 or TRBV6-3 to TRBJ2-1. This CDR3 has 13 residues. CDR1 MNHEY and CDR2 SVGEGT come from the germline V gene. The CDR3 loop is CASSYTPNSEQFF.

This clonotype is deemed medium-sized by its frequency. The chain combines TRBV5-6 with TRBJ2-1; TCRdb outputs TRBD1, but without DNA this stays unchecked. Germline CDR1 is SGHDT and CDR2 is YYEEEE. This CDR3 has 16 amino acids. The CDR3 sequence: CASTTGGRGGVNEQFF. The full variable domain, its missing parts supplied by reference TRBV5-6 and TRBJ2-1, is DAGVTQSPTHLIKTRGQQVTLRCSPKSGHDTVSWYQQALGQGPQFIFQYYEEEERQRGNFPDRFSGHQFPNYSSELNVNALLLGDSALYLCASTTGGRGGVNEQFFGPGTRLTVL.

Measured by frequency, this clonotype is medium-sized. The J gene is TRBJ2-7, the V gene TRBV20-1; the D gene TCRdb calls, TRBD1, cannot be checked with no DNA. The CDR3 spans 13 residues. CDR1 is DFQATT, CDR2 SNEGSKA, per germline (reference sequence). CDR3 region: CSALGGDPGEQYF.

This clonotype is labeled medium-sized based on frequency. This chain uses TRBV27 with TRBJ2-1; TCRdb's D call of TRBD1 is untestable without DNA. CDR3 length: 15 amino acids. Germline CDR1 MNHEY, CDR2 SMNVEV (reference sequence). The CDR3 protein is CASSLATGTYNEQFF.

By frequency, this clonotype registers medium-sized. This chain joins TRBV27 and TRBJ2-5; the TCRdb D gene call, TRBD1, has no DNA to confirm it. Germline CDR1 is MNHEY and CDR2 is SMNVEV (reference sequence). The CDR3 is made up of 15 amino acids. The CDR3 sequence: CASSPQGDSGETQYF.

Judged by frequency, this clonotype is medium-sized. This chain joins TRBV6-5 and TRBJ2-7; TCRdb's D call of TRBD1 is untestable without DNA. The CDR3 has 16 residues. The V gene's germline CDR1 is MNHEY and CDR2 SVGAGI. CDR3 amino acids: CASSYGVGTGIYEQYF.

This clonotype ranks as medium-sized in terms of frequency. The gene calls are TRBV6-5 and TRBJ2-3. Per germline, CDR1 MNHEY and CDR2 SVGAGI. The CDR3 totals 13 residues. CDR3 region: CASSTHFTDTQYF.